This T cell receptor beta chain is from a study of siplizumab effects on memory and regulatory T cells. Comments on this clone: The junction departs from the called germline gene at one end, perhaps through a read error.

The method was immunoSEQ multiplex PCR; TCRdb's version includes in-frame clones alone and lacks a portion of them. The top ten clones hold 0.3% of a sample with 87,000 or so clones, 94% of them seen once. CDR3 length: 13 residues. Per the germline V gene, CDR1 is MGHRA and CDR2 is YSYEKL. This rearrangement joins TRBV4-1 to TRBJ1-2; D possibly corresponds to TRBD1 (6 bases). Specimen: non-Treg CD4+ T cells sorted from blood. This receptor was obtained from a human donor in good health. The CDR3 is CASTQAGGSSYTF. DNA of the CDR3: TGCGCCAGCACCCAAGCGGGGGGCAGCAGCTACACCTTC.